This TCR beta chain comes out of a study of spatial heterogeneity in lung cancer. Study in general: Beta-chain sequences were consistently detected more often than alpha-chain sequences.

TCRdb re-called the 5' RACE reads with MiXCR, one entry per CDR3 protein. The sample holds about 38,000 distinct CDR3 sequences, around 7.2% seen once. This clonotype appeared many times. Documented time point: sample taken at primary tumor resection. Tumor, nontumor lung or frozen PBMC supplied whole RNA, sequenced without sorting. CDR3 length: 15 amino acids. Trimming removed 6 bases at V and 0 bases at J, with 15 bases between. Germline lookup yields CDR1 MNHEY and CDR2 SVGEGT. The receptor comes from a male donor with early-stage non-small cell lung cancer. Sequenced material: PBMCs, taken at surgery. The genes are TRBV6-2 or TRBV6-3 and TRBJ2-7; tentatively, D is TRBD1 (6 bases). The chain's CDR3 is CASRGDTFFSYEQYF. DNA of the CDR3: TGTGCCAGCAGGGGGGACACCTTCTTCTCCTACGAGCAGTACTTC.